These 19 T cell receptor beta chains came from one sample sequenced in a study of T cell changes during pregnancy in multiple sclerosis (dated by TCRdb to the late 2010s). Libraries were constructed by the immunoSEQ multiplex PCR assay. Held by TCRdb, this immuneACCESS table contains in-frame sequences only and omits some clones. Under half of the omission traces to an unresolved V gene where checked; the cause of the rest is unknown. Counted in this sample were tens of thousands of clones; 91% of them appeared once. The ten largest clones take up roughly 0.7% of the sample. The sequenced sample was peripheral blood, obtained in the third trimester of pregnancy. These receptors all stem from a female donor in good health, enrolled as a control in a pregnancy study.

V usage is TRBV27 and J usage is TRBJ1-6; 7 bases are shared with TRBD1. The CDR3 sequence is 17 residues long. Germline trimming cut 9 bases from V and 7 bases from J; bases unmatched to any gene: 18. The germline V gene encodes CDR1 MNHEY and CDR2 SMNVEV (reference sequence). CDR3 bases: TGTGCCAGAAGTCTCCGAGGGGGCAACGGTGACAATTCACCCCTCCACTTT. Amino acids: CARSLRGGNGDNSPLHF.

The chain has TRBV27 and TRBJ2-5; 7 bases line up with TRBD2. CDR1 MNHEY and CDR2 SMNVEV come from the germline V gene (reference sequence). The CDR3 totals 15 residues. V lost 6 bases to trimming and J lost 4 bases; unmatched junction nucleotides: 11. CDR3 sequence reads: CASRYGGFLGETQYF. CDR3 sequence (DNA): TGTGCCAGCAGATACGGGGGGTTTTTAGGAGAGACCCAGTACTTC.

The chain carries TRBV7-8 and TRBJ2-5; 7 bases line up with TRBD1. This CDR3 is built from 16 residues. Germline assignment: CDR1 SGHVS and CDR2 FQNEAQ. Trimming at V came to 5 bases and at J to 0 bases, leaving 9 bases not matched to a gene. CDR3 sequence (DNA): TGTGCCAGCAGCCTCGGACAGGCTTCGTACCAAGAGACCCAGTACTTC. Amino acids: CASSLGQASYQETQYF. Combining the CDR3 with reference TRBV7-8 and TRBJ2-5 gives the whole variable domain GAGVSQSPRYKVAKRGQDVALRCDPISGHVSLFWYQQALGQGPEFLTYFQNEAQLDKSGLPSDRFFAERPEGSVSTLKIQRTQQEDSAVYLCASSLGQASYQETQYFGPGTRLLVL.

CDR3 DNA sequence: TGTGCCAGCTCACCTGGCCAGGGGGGTTTCAATCAGCCCCAGCATTTT. Residues: CASSPGQGGFNQPQHF. The chain is built from TRBV18 and TRBJ1-5, with 7 bases lining up with TRBD1. Unmatched junction bases numbered 8, after V lost 3 bases and J lost 3 bases. The CDR3 is 16 amino acids. Per the germline V gene, CDR1 is KGHSH and CDR2 is LQKENI.

The genes are TRBV5-4 and TRBJ2-7; 14 bases agree with TRBD2. The ends lost 4 bases at V and 3 bases at J; junction bases unmatched: 3. The germline V gene has CDR1 SGHNT and CDR2 YYREEE (reference sequence). CDR3 length: 15 residues. The CDR3 sequence is CASSKGLAGDYEQYF. DNA of the CDR3: TGTGCCAGCAGCAAGGGACTAGCGGGAGACTACGAGCAGTACTTC.

J is TRBJ2-7 and V is TRBV7-2, with TRBD2 identical over 11 bases. Germline assignment: CDR1 SGHTA and CDR2 FQGNSA. V lost 5 bases and J lost 3; bases outside the gene matches: 6. This CDR3 comprises 15 residues. CDR3 residues: CASSPSGLAVYEQYF. CDR3 nucleotides: TGTGCCAGCAGCCCCTCGGGACTAGCGGTCTACGAGCAGTACTTC.

The chain uses TRBV5-1 and TRBJ1-1, with 12 nucleotides matching TRBD1. The germline gives CDR1 SGHRS, CDR2 YFSETQ. V shed 5 bases, J shed 6 bases, and the junction held 8 bases outside the gene matches. The CDR3 consists of 15 residues. CDR3: CASSTRGQGAPEAFF. CDR3 coding DNA: TGCGCCAGCAGTACCCGGGGACAGGGGGCTCCTGAAGCTTTCTTT.

The V and J genes are TRBV5-1 and TRBJ1-2; a weak D match, TRBD1 (5 bases). Germline V gene data show CDR1 as SGHRS and CDR2 as YFSETQ. The CDR3 is made up of 15 amino acids. V lost 3 bases and J 4 bases, leaving 16 bases between the germline ends. The chain's CDR3 is CASSSSTPGAYGYTF. CDR3 bases: TGCGCCAGCAGCTCCTCGACCCCTGGGGCCTATGGCTACACCTTC.

The chain recombines TRBV5-6 with TRBJ2-5, with D unclear. Trimming shortened V by 2 bases and J by 4 bases, and 12 bases separated the two germline ends. CDR1 and CDR2 from the germline V gene are SGHDT and YYEEEE. This CDR3 has 14 amino acids. The CDR3 coding sequence is TGTGCCAGCAGCTTCCGCACAGACCGAGAGACCCAGTACTTC. Translation: CASSFRTDRETQYF.

The gene calls are TRBV27 and TRBJ1-5; D possibly corresponds to TRBD1 (5 bases). Germline-derived CDR1 and CDR2 are MNHEY and SMNVEV (reference sequence). V was pared by 3 bases and J by 3 bases, with 9 bases between. The CDR3 totals 14 residues. CDR3 amino acids: CASSFEGDNQPQHF. The DNA for the CDR3 is TGTGCCAGCAGTTTTGAAGGGGACAATCAGCCCCAGCATTTT.

This clone appeared once. V gene TRBV25-1 combines with J gene TRBJ2-2; D may be TRBD2 (5 bases). This CDR3 is built from 16 residues. The V gene lost 1 base and the J gene lost 0 bases, with 9 bases spanning the gap. Germline loops: CDR1 MGHDK, CDR2 SYGVNS. CDR3 in DNA: TGTGCCAGCAGTGAATCGGGGTTCGCGAACACCGGGGAGCTGTTTTTT. Its protein is CASSESGFANTGELFF.

This chain links TRBV4-3 with TRBJ2-1; 9 positions agree with TRBD1. J lost 9 bases, V lost 0 bases, and 12 bases had no gene match. This CDR3 comprises 17 residues. Germline V CDR1 and CDR2: LGHNA, YSLEER. DNA for the CDR3: TGCGCCAGCAGCCAAGATCCTTCGACAGGGGGTTTCGGTGAGCAGTTCTTC. This codes for CASSQDPSTGGFGEQFF.

The V gene is TRBV11-3, the J gene TRBJ2-5; 10 bases are shared with TRBD2. The germline CDR1 and CDR2 sequences are SGHNT and YENEEA. The V gene end was trimmed by 3 bases and the J gene end by 4 bases; junction bases not matched to a gene: 11. The CDR3 spans 17 residues. The CDR3, as DNA: TGTGCCAGCAGCTTGGGCAGAGCGGGAGGGCCTCTAGAGACCCAGTACTTC. Amino acids: CASSLGRAGGPLETQYF.

The chain couples TRBV6-4 to TRBJ1-1, with 9 bases matching TRBD1. Trimming took 6 bases from V and 1 from J; bases not matched to a gene: 9. Germline V gene sequence: CDR1 MRHNA, CDR2 SNTAGT. The CDR3 covers 16 residues. This CDR3 is CASSADETGGNTEAFF. CDR3 in DNA: TGTGCCAGCAGCGCTGATGAGACAGGGGGGAACACTGAAGCTTTCTTT.

The chain carries TRBV7-9 and TRBJ2-3; 16 bases agree with TRBD2. V dropped 5 bases and J dropped 5; count of bases not matched to a gene: 13. This CDR3 comprises 19 residues. Germline loops: CDR1 SEHNR, CDR2 FQNEAQ (reference sequence). CDR3 sequence: CASSHRGTSGRAVLDTQYF. The CDR3 bases are TGTGCCAGCAGCCACCGTGGGACTAGCGGGAGGGCCGTTTTAGATACGCAGTATTTT.

The V and J genes are TRBV5-4 and TRBJ1-5; the match to TRBD1 covers 8 bases. The J segment lost 1 base and the V segment lost 3 bases, leaving 9 bases of the junction unmatched. Germline V gene lookup returns CDR1 SGHNT and CDR2 YYREEE (reference sequence). The CDR3 contains 17 residues. The CDR3: CASSSTGGASSNQPQHF. The CDR3 DNA reads TGTGCCAGCAGCTCTACAGGGGGGGCCAGCAGCAATCAGCCCCAGCATTTT. Combining the CDR3 with reference TRBV5-4 and TRBJ1-5 gives the whole variable domain ETGVTQSPTHLIKTRGQQVTLRCSSQSGHNTVSWYQQALGQGPQFIFQYYREEENGRGNFPPRFSGLQFPNYSSELNVNALELDDSALYLCASSSTGGASSNQPQHFGDGTRLSIL.

This chain joins TRBV6-5 and TRBJ2-3; 10 bases are shared with TRBD1. The germline gives CDR1 MNHEY, CDR2 SVGAGI. The CDR3 extends over 14 amino acids. V shed 6 bases and J 2 bases; nucleotides not matched to a gene: 2. The CDR3: CASRRQGATDTQYF. For the CDR3, the DNA is TGTGCCAGCAGACGACAGGGGGCCACAGATACGCAGTATTTT.

This chain joins TRBV5-4 and TRBJ2-5; D is possibly TRBD1 (5 bases). The CDR3 covers 13 residues. Germline CDR1 is SGHNT and CDR2 is YYREEE (reference sequence). Trimming removed 2 bases from V and 5 bases from J, with 10 bases in between. The CDR3 is CASSFTGSETQYF. Here the CDR3 DNA reads TGTGCCAGCAGCTTCACAGGTTCCGAGACCCAGTACTTC.

J is TRBJ1-5 and V is TRBV7-2; D is undetermined. The CDR3 sequence is 15 residues long. The V gene lost 1 base and the J gene lost 0 bases, with 7 bases spanning the gap. Germline V lookup: CDR1 SGHTA, CDR2 FQGNSA. The CDR3 bases are TGTGCCAGCAGCTTAGGCGGTATTAGCAATCAGCCCCAGCATTTT. Translating it yields CASSLGGISNQPQHF.